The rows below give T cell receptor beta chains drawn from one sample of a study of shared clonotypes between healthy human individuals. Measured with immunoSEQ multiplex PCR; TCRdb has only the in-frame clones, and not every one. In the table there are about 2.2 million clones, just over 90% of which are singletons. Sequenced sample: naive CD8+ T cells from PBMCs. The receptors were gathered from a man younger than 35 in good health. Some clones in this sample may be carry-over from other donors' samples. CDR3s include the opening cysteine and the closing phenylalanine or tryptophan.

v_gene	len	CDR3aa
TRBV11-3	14	CASSSGIGTDTQYF
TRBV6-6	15	CASSYAWHESVEQYF
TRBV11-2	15	CASQSRDKGSYEQFF
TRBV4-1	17	CASTLGPRGGSTDTQYF
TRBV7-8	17	CASTATPSGLAGREQYF
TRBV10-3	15	CAISRSEVVNNEQFF
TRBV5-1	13	CASSWPGGYEQYF
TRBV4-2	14	CASSLLAGGNEQYF
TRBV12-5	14	CASGSTQKNTEAFF
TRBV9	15	CASRKDRGPYTEAFF
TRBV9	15	CASSDGTGASYEQYF
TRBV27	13	CASSPQWGRPQHF
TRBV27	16	CASSPTKLVAVHEQFF
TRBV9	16	CASSPTGQYSYNEQFF
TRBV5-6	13	CASSLAGQERQYF
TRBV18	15	CASSPSPPGTDTQYF
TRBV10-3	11	CASLTAGELFF
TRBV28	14	CASSLSGGDYEQYF
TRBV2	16	CASSERDFSSYNEQFF
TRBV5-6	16	CASSLWGARVGNTIYF
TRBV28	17	CASSLPRETSGNYEQYF
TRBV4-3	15	CASSQDRQGSYEQYF
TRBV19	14	CASSIPQRDYEQYF
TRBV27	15	CASSFGSGTVYEQYF
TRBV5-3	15	CARRSTRAGGLEAFF
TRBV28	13	CASNNRGWTEAFF
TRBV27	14	CASSFAGAAYEQYF
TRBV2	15	CASSNTGRPQETQYF
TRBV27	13	CASSLSEGRGYTF
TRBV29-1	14	CSALTGGYNSPLHF
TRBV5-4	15	CASSKDRAYTGELFF
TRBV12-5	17	CASGLGEPGGRHTEAFF
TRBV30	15	CAWRGFEGPGNEQFF
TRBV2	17	CASSPGLAGRNTGELFF
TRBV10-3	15	CASTPGKNSYNEQFF
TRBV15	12	CATSRSLAQQFF
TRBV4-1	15	CASRTVGTRGEKLFF
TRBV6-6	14	CASSRQATNEKLFF
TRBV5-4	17	CASSLAGDRDYNYEQYF
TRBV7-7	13	CASSFQYTGELFF
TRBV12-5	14	CASGPGGGTDTQYF
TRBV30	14	CAWSVRAGSYEQYF
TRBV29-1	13	CSAATGSQETQYF
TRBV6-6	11	CASKWGSEAFF
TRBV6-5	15	CASSLRDTDSGEQYF
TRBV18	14	CASSPSGANEKLFF
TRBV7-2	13	CASSPSGFYEQYF
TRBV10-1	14	CASSEDRGEDGYTF
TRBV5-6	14	CASSSEGTGNTIYF
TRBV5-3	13	CARSLGQPSEQYF
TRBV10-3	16	CAISEIAQSSGNTIYF
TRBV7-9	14	CASSPWTDIYEQYF
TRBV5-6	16	CASSSYRVWEAYEQYF
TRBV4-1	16	CASSQDRREGGNEQFF
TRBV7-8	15	CASSKTGGLFEKLFF